This note documents a single TCR beta chain sequence. Authors' data handling: Reference gene primer amplification yielded estimated nucleated cell counts. Sequenced by immunoSEQ multiplex PCR; TCRdb stores in-frame clones only, minus some. The D gene and trimming were derived from the DNA, and the V and J assignments and clone size from that table. The sample has 60,000 to 90,000 clones; around 84% are singletons. The sample comes from a study of blood T cell repertoires in COVID-19. At the level of the study: Italy, Spain and the United States were the sources of the convalescent and acute COVID-19 samples. Nucleic acid was either cDNA or gDNA, and it came from T cells, B-cell-depleted T cells, or PBMCs.

This CDR3 region has 14 residues. Looked up from germline, CDR1 is LGHNA and CDR2 is YSLEER. The V end was cut by 0 bases, the J end by 11 bases, with 16 bases between. Sequenced sample: peripheral blood. The source of this sequence is a man in his forties or fifties with acute or convalescent COVID-19. The genes are TRBV4-3 and TRBJ1-1, with D maybe TRBD1 (6 bases). CDR3 DNA: TGCGCCAGCAGCCAAGATTTCGGAAGGACAGAGGCTTTCTTT. Amino acid sequence: CASSQDFGRTEAFF.